This T cell receptor (beta chain) was recovered during a study of Graves' ophthalmopathy and Graves' hyperthyroidism (dated by TCRdb to between 2017 and 2018). In terms of the full investigation: Peripheral blood was collected at initial diagnosis, before any treatment. To tell Graves' ophthalmopathy apart from Graves' hyperthyroidism, and to predict which patients would progress to ophthalmopathy, the study relied on TCR beta repertoire signatures. In total, some 140 blood samples were TCR-sequenced: fewer than 50 ophthalmopathy, over 70 hyperthyroidism and about 17 hyperthyroidism-to-ophthalmopathy patients. To explore V-J signatures distinguishing ophthalmopathy from hyperthyroidism, a discovery set of about 99 patients (43 ophthalmopathy, roughly 56 stable hyperthyroidism) was enrolled. The independent validation cohort included roughly 19 hyperthyroidism patients plus 17 patients who later progressed from hyperthyroidism to ophthalmopathy. In more than five hyperthyroidism patients, the T-cell repertoires found in thyroid tissue were compared with those found in blood. After sampling, hyperthyroidism patients received methimazole starting at 30 mg daily, and ophthalmopathy patients received high-dose intravenous methylprednisolone.

Ophthalmopathy patients had moderately to severely active disease, Clinical Activity Score of at least 3, NOSPECS grade of at least 4, and disease duration under 3 months. Anyone with other autoimmune diseases, uncontrolled infections, pregnancy or lactation was excluded from the study. Diagnosis relied on clinical symptoms, serum thyroxine, TRAb, thyroid ultrasound and orbital computed tomography. Using Ficoll-Paque density gradient centrifugation, PBMCs were isolated from 9.5 to 10 ml of fresh peripheral blood. Total RNA was extracted using Trizol reagent, and RNA quality was checked on an Agilent 2100 Bioanalyzer. Based on the germline V gene, the CDR1 and CDR2 sequences are MDHEN and SYDVKM. The CDR3, from cysteine to phenylalanine, totals 16 residues. Only the CDR3 portion is preserved as DNA: 48 bases, with reading frame beginning at the first base. V is cut back by 6 bases and J by 0 bases, with 7 bases in the junction unmatched.

TCR beta CDR3 regions were amplified from RNA transcripts for repertoire sequencing. A first-round RT-PCR used HTBI primers with the Qiagen OneStep RT-PCR kit, followed by a second-round multiplex PCR, size selection and purification. Libraries were sequenced on an Illumina HiSeq2000 using paired-end 100 bp reads. The source study handled its data this way. SOAPnuke was used to process the reads, throwing out any read that had adapters, had uncalled bases, had a mean Phred below 15, or lacked an exact constant-primer or identifier match. High-quality paired reads were merged with COPE v1.2.5. Each unique nucleotide sequence was defined as a clonotype, and clonotypes were aligned to IMGT TRB V, D and J references with MiTCR v1.1. The analysis was limited to V-J combinations with a frequency above 0.0001, which together covered 98% to 99.2% of repertoires. A TCR clonal expansion and chaos score per V-J combination was defined as the ratio of F50 clonal expansion to chaos observed in the TCRdist matrix. Welch's t-statistics and random forest were used to reduce the features to around 13 V-J combinations, which were then used as input to a naive Bayes classifier. Thyroid-blood repertoire similarity was quantified with the Morisita-Horn index. The raw public data were reprocessed by TCRdb itself: fastp quality trimming at Q25, MiXCR clonotype calling, in-frame beta chains only. All rows with the same CDR3 protein become a single entry with the most common DNA and genes. The V and J calls were not made by the authors but by TCRdb's processing. The sample profile shows roughly 300,000 distinct CDR3 sequences; under 20% of them were found once. The ten largest clones take up 9% to 15% of the sample.

Paper-wide results and their limitations: Sample size was not predetermined statistically, and investigators were not blinded to group allocation. The 13-signature model separated ophthalmopathy from stable hyperthyroidism with 87.88% sensitivity and about 81% specificity in cross-validation, and 80%/75% in the test set. Most of the expanded thyroid clonotypes with a frequency above 0.001 were also detected in blood, and it was suggested that the thyroid immune response may be reflected by blood repertoires. In validation, the model predicted ophthalmopathy progression with about 71% sensitivity and approximately 75% specificity; 12 predicted patients were CT-confirmed with GO in a median of about 6.2 months.

Details on this clonotype: Its target antigen remains unknown. The record has no base qualities; no much larger clone is one base away.

The receptor was isolated from an adult man with Graves' ophthalmopathy. Sequenced material: peripheral blood. The chain was built from TRBV28 and TRBJ2-4; the central 8 bases match TRBD2. For the CDR3, the sequence is CASSPLAELAKNIQYF. The nucleotides read TGTGCCAGCAGCCCACTAGCGGAGCTAGCCAAAAACATTCAGTACTTC.